The rows below give T cell receptor beta chains drawn from one sample of a study of blood T cell repertoires in COVID-19. Sequencing was performed with immunoSEQ multiplex PCR; in TCRdb, only in-frame clones are kept and a portion is missing. The sample includes about 78,000 clones, about 90% of them seen just once. Sequencing input: peripheral blood. These receptors were collected from a woman between 45 and 60 years old in a cohort sampled during active COVID-19. Each CDR3 is given with its conserved first and last residue. A D gene is named only where the DNA matches it firmly. For some rows the clone size is stated as once, few or many, or as a class when expanded; others skip it.

D,V,J,size,DNA,CDR3
-,TRBV19,TRBJ2-1,-,TGTGCCAGTAGTATAGCCCAGGCCCATGAGCAGTTCTTC,CASSIAQAHEQFF
-,TRBV13,TRBJ2-1,-,TGTGCCAGCAGCCCGACGGAGGAGGGGACGAATGAGCAGTTCTTC,CASSPTEEGTNEQFF
-,TRBV29-1,TRBJ1-1,once,TGCAGCGTTGGCCCAGGGACTTTGAACACTGAAGCTTTCTTT,CSVGPGTLNTEAFF
TRBD1,TRBV5-1,TRBJ1-4,-,TGCGCCAGCGGCCCAGGGGGCTCAGAAAAACTGTTTTTT,CASGPGGSEKLFF
TRBD1,TRBV28,TRBJ2-2,-,TGTGCCAGCATCCCGGGACAGGGAAACACCGGGGAGCTGTTTTTT,CASIPGQGNTGELFF
-,TRBV6-5,TRBJ1-5,-,TGTGCCAGCAGTTCGGAGGGGAGCAATCAGCCCCAGCATTTT,CASSSEGSNQPQHF
TRBD1,TRBV3-1/TRBV3-2,TRBJ1-4,-,TGTGCCAGCAGCCAAGGGGGGACAGGGGGTTTTAATGAAAAACTGTTTTTT,CASSQGGTGGFNEKLFF
-,TRBV19,TRBJ2-1,-,TGTGCCAGTCATTGGGGGCTAGCGGCCGACAATGAGCAGTTCTTC,CASHWGLAADNEQFF
TRBD2,TRBV7-6,TRBJ2-1,-,TGTGCCAGCAGCTCTAGGACTAGCGGCTACAATGAGCAGTTCTTC,CASSSRTSGYNEQFF
-,TRBV18,TRBJ1-5,-,TGTGCCAGCTCACCCGAACAGTCGAATCAGCCCCAGCATTTT,CASSPEQSNQPQHF
TRBD1,TRBV28,TRBJ2-3,-,TGTGCCAGCAGGCCCTCGGGACAGGGTAGGGGCACAGATACGCAGTATTTT,CASRPSGQGRGTDTQYF
TRBD2,TRBV7-2,TRBJ2-5,-,TGTGCCAGCAACCTAGCGGGAGGGCAAGAGACCCAGTACTTC,CASNLAGGQETQYF
TRBD2,TRBV19,TRBJ2-1,-,TGTGCCAGTAGTACGTCCGGGACTAGCGGGAGGGGTGAGCAGTTCTTC,CASSTSGTSGRGEQFF
-,TRBV19,TRBJ2-3,once,TGTGCCAGTAGTGGTCAACATGTCAATACGCAGTATTTT,CASSGQHVNTQYF
TRBD1,TRBV9,TRBJ2-7,-,TGTGCCAGCAGCGTAGGACAGGGGTCCCCCTACGAGCAGTACTTC,CASSVGQGSPYEQYF
TRBD2,TRBV2,TRBJ2-5,-,TGTGCCAGCATGTTATTCCTCGGACTAGCTGGAGAGACCCAGTACTTC,CASMLFLGLAGETQYF
-,TRBV27,TRBJ2-3,-,TGTGCCTGCCGTAGCGCCGGCACAGATACGCAGTATTTT,CACRSAGTDTQYF
TRBD2,TRBV5-1,TRBJ2-3,-,TGCGCCAGCAGCTTAACTAGCGGCACTAGCACAGATACGCAGTATTTT,CASSLTSGTSTDTQYF
-,TRBV7-9,TRBJ2-7,-,TGTGCCAGCACCCAGGAGGAGTACTACGAGCAGTACTTC,CASTQEEYYEQYF
-,TRBV5-1,TRBJ1-2,-,TGCGCCAGCAGCTTGGGCAGGGATGGCTACACCTTC,CASSLGRDGYTF
-,TRBV30,TRBJ2-1,-,TGTGCCTGGACGGTTGGGGGGGGCGATGAGCAGTTCTTC,CAWTVGGGDEQFF
TRBD2,TRBV7-6,TRBJ2-1,-,TGTGCCAGCAGCCGCGCTAGCGGCTCCTACAATGAGCAGTTCTTC,CASSRASGSYNEQFF
TRBD2,TRBV6-2/TRBV6-3,TRBJ2-1,-,TGTGCCAGCAGTCAGGGACTAGCGGGAGGATCCTACAATGAGCAGTTCTTC,CASSQGLAGGSYNEQFF
TRBD2,TRBV7-9,TRBJ2-1,-,TGTGCCAGCAGCCAGGGACTAGCGGGACCACTAAACAATGAGCAGTTCTTC,CASSQGLAGPLNNEQFF
-,TRBV19,TRBJ1-1,-,TGTGCCAGTAGTATACGCAGGGGCGGTGAAGCTTTCTTT,CASSIRRGGEAFF
-,TRBV7-8,TRBJ1-1,-,TGTGCCAGCAGCTTATTGGGGGCGAACACTGAAGCTTTCTTT,CASSLLGANTEAFF
TRBD2,TRBV5-1,TRBJ2-1,-,TGCGCCAGCAGCTCCAGGACTAGCGGGAGGCCTTCCGTAAATTCCTACAATGAGCAGTTCTTC,CASSSRTSGRPSVNSYNEQFF
-,TRBV11-2,TRBJ2-3,-,TGTGCCAGCAGCTCCACCAACAGGGCCCATACGCAGTATTTT,CASSSTNRAHTQYF
TRBD1,TRBV5-1,TRBJ1-4,-,TGCGCCAGCAGCCGGGGACAGGGAAATGAAAAACTGTTTTTT,CASSRGQGNEKLFF
-,TRBV27,TRBJ2-7,-,TGTGCCAGCAGTTTAAACAGGGCCTACGAGCAGTACTTC,CASSLNRAYEQYF
TRBD1,TRBV19,TRBJ1-5,-,TGTGCCAGTAGTAGACAGGGACAGGGCATCAATCAGCCCCAGCATTTT,CASSRQGQGINQPQHF
TRBD1,TRBV28,TRBJ1-4,few,TGTGCCAGCAGTCCGGGACAGGCTGAAAAACTGTTTTTT,CASSPGQAEKLFF
TRBD1,TRBV7-8,TRBJ1-4,-,TGTGCCAGCAGCCCCTGGACAGGGGGGATACGAGAAAAACTGTTTTTT,CASSPWTGGIREKLFF
-,TRBV5-4,TRBJ1-2,-,TGTGCCAGCACCCTTATCAGTTACACCTTC,CASTLISYTF
TRBD2,TRBV3-1/TRBV3-2,TRBJ2-3,-,TGTGCCAGCAGCCCTTCTACGGCGGGAGATAAAGATACGCAGTATTTT,CASSPSTAGDKDTQYF
TRBD2,TRBV19,TRBJ2-1,-,TGTGCCAGTAGTATAGATCGGGCTAGCGGGCCCAATGAGCAGTTCTTC,CASSIDRASGPNEQFF
-,TRBV7-9,TRBJ2-1,-,TGTGCCAGCAGCTTCGCGGCAGGGCAGATGAATGAGCAGTTCTTC,CASSFAAGQMNEQFF
TRBD1,TRBV9,TRBJ1-1,-,TGTGCCAGCAGCTCTCCACAGGGGGTGAACACTGAAGCTTTCTTT,CASSSPQGVNTEAFF
-,TRBV28,TRBJ1-4,once,TGTGCCAGCAGTTTATCCGGTGTCAATAATGAAAAACTGTTTTTT,CASSLSGVNNEKLFF
-,TRBV21-1,TRBJ1-4,-,TGTGCCAGCAGCACCACAGGGCTTAATGAAAAACTGTTTTTT,CASSTTGLNEKLFF
TRBD1,TRBV4-1,TRBJ1-2,-,TGCGCCAGCAGCCAAGTGGGACAGGGCAGAAGGGGCGGCTACACCTTC,CASSQVGQGRRGGYTF
TRBD2,TRBV18,TRBJ2-1,-,TGTGCCAGCTCACCCCGAGGGAGGGCCTTTGAGCAGTTCTTC,CASSPRGRAFEQFF
-,TRBV6-4,TRBJ2-5,-,TGTGCCAGCAGTGGGGCAGGGCCCCAAGAGACCCAGTACTTC,CASSGAGPQETQYF
-,TRBV28,TRBJ1-1,-,TGTGCCAGCAGTCGAGGATTGAACACTGAAGCTTTCTTT,CASSRGLNTEAFF
-,TRBV28,TRBJ2-3,-,TGTGCCAGCAGTTTCCGTGGGCCTACAGATACGCAGTATTTT,CASSFRGPTDTQYF
-,TRBV28,TRBJ1-5,-,TGTGCCAGTTCCCCCGAGACACTTAGCAATCAGCCCCAGCATTTT,CASSPETLSNQPQHF
TRBD1,TRBV28,TRBJ1-2,once,TGTGCCAGCAGGGCAGGGGGTCCGGGCTATGGCTACACCTTC,CASRAGGPGYGYTF
-,TRBV3-1/TRBV3-2,TRBJ1-4,-,TGTGCCAGCAGCCCCTCGGAGAGTGAAAAACTGTTTTTT,CASSPSESEKLFF
TRBD2,TRBV9,TRBJ2-1,few,TGTGCCAGCAGCGAACAGGGACTAGCGGGGAGGGATGAGCAGTTCTTC,CASSEQGLAGRDEQFF
TRBD2,TRBV6-4,TRBJ2-3,-,TGTGCCAGCAGTGACCCCAACAGCGGGAGTGGTGTTACGCAGTATTTT,CASSDPNSGSGVTQYF
TRBD1,TRBV29-1,TRBJ1-2,once,TGCAGCGTCCCACAGGGGGCGCCTGGTGGCTACACCTTC,CSVPQGAPGGYTF
TRBD1,TRBV18,TRBJ1-4,-,TGTGCCAGCTCACCCCGGACAGGGGAAAAACTGTTTTTT,CASSPRTGEKLFF
-,TRBV29-1,TRBJ2-3,-,TGCAGCGTTGGCGGGTGGGATACGCAGTATTTT,CSVGGWDTQYF
TRBD1,TRBV7-2,TRBJ1-2,-,TGTGCCAGCAGCTTAGTAGGGACAGGTGGCTACACCTTC,CASSLVGTGGYTF
-,TRBV18,TRBJ2-7,-,TGTGCCAGCTCACCCGAGGGGGGGCAGGGGTACGAGCAGTACTTC,CASSPEGGQGYEQYF
-,TRBV12-3/TRBV12-4,TRBJ1-1,-,TGTGCCAGCAGACCCAGGGGCACTGAAGCTTTCTTT,CASRPRGTEAFF
TRBD2,TRBV29-1,TRBJ2-1,-,TGCAGCGTTGGGGCCGGGACTAGCGGTTCAAATGAGCAGTTCTTC,CSVGAGTSGSNEQFF
-,TRBV18,TRBJ2-4,-,TGTGCCAGCTCACCACCGCAGGTAGCCAAAAACATTCAGTACTTC,CASSPPQVAKNIQYF
-,TRBV5-6,TRBJ1-4,-,TGTGCCAGCGGCGTGGGGGGCGCTTTGGGAAAACTGTTTTTT,CASGVGGALGKLFF
-,TRBV15,TRBJ2-1,once,TGTGCCACCAGCAGCCGAAAGACAGAGCCTAGGAATGAGCAGTTCTTC,CATSSRKTEPRNEQFF